This passage covers 19 T cell receptor beta chains from one sample sequenced in a study of blood T cell repertoires in COVID-19. TCRdb's copy holds only in-frame clones and misses some; the assay was immunoSEQ multiplex PCR. The sample has over 150,000 clones; roughly 84% are singletons. The specimen sequenced was PBMCs or T cells enriched from blood (not recorded which). These receptors all stem from a man between 40 and 49 years old who had recovered from COVID-19.

This CDR3 is CAWSVQWTYNEQFF. CDR3 in DNA: TGTGCCTGGAGTGTACAGTGGACTTACAATGAGCAGTTCTTC. The chain employs TRBV30 and TRBJ2-1, with D tentatively TRBD2 (5 bases). V was trimmed by 0 bases and J by 4 bases, leaving 10 bases between them. This CDR3 comprises 14 residues. Germline CDR1 and CDR2: GTSNPN and SVGIG (reference sequence). Based on the CDR3 plus reference TRBV30 and TRBJ2-1, the full variable domain is SQTIHQWPATLVQPVGSPLSLECTVEGTSNPNLYWYRQAAGRGLQLLFYSVGIGQISSEVPQNLSASRPQDRQFILSSKKLLLSDSGFYLCAWSVQWTYNEQFFGPGTRLTVL.

The V and J genes are TRBV3-1 (or the pseudogene TRBV3-2) and TRBJ1-1; weak D call: TRBD1 (6 bases). V was pared by 4 bases and J by 0 bases, with 9 bases between. The CDR3 consists of 14 residues. CDR1 LGHDT and CDR2 YNNKEL come from the germline V gene (reference sequence). CDR3: CASSLGHLNTEAFF. CDR3 sequence (DNA): TGTGCCAGCAGCCTGGGACACTTGAACACTGAAGCTTTCTTT.

This clone has only one observation. This chain joins TRBV10-3 and TRBJ2-7; TRBD1 matches at 10 bases. After removal of 7 bases from V and 5 bases from J, the junction contained 8 bases not matched to a gene. The CDR3 covers 14 residues. Germline assignment: CDR1 ENHRY and CDR2 SYGVKD. In DNA form, the CDR3 reads TGTGCCATCACCCCGGGACAGGGGTATCACGAGCAGTACTTC. This encodes CAITPGQGYHEQYF.

The V call is TRBV29-1, the J call TRBJ1-6; possible D gene TRBD1, 6 bases. CDR1 and CDR2 from the germline V gene are SQVTM and ANQGSEA. V was cut by 5 bases and J by 7 bases, with 15 bases left in between. The CDR3 totals 14 residues. CDR3 sequence reads: CSVRAGEGNSPLHF. The DNA of the CDR3 is TGCAGCGTTAGGGCAGGGGAGGGAAATTCACCCCTCCACTTT.

V gene TRBV19 combines with J gene TRBJ1-3; D gene unclear. V lost 1 base, J lost 4 bases, and 5 bases lay in between. This CDR3 comprises 13 residues. Per the germline V gene, CDR1 is LNHDA and CDR2 is SQIVND (reference sequence). CDR3 in DNA: TGTGCCAGTAGTATAGGGCCCGGAAACACCATATATTTT. This translates into CASSIGPGNTIYF.

The CDR3 is CASSSGRQGLTEAFF. CDR3 in DNA: TGCGCCAGCAGCTCCGGACGGCAGGGGTTGACTGAAGCTTTCTTT. The gene calls are TRBV5-1 and TRBJ1-1; perhaps TRBD1 as D (6 bases). V lost 3 bases and J lost 5, with 17 bases in between. The germline V gene encodes CDR1 SGHRS and CDR2 YFSETQ. There are 15 residues in the CDR3.

The V and J genes are TRBV5-1 and TRBJ2-3; TRBD2 agrees at 10 bases. The CDR3 has 15 amino acids. The germline V gene has CDR1 SGHRS and CDR2 YFSETQ. V gave up 0 bases and J gave up 5 bases; unmatched junction bases: 3. This chain's CDR3 is CASSLERGGQDTQYF. The CDR3 nucleotides read TGCGCCAGCAGCTTGGAGCGGGGGGGACAAGATACGCAGTATTTT. Variable domain in full (rest from reference TRBV5-1 and TRBJ2-3): KAGVTQTPRYLIKTRGQQVTLSCSPISGHRSVSWYQQTPGQGLQFLFEYFSETQRNKGNFPGRFSGRQFSNSRSEMNVSTLELGDSALYLCASSLERGGQDTQYFGPGTRLTVL.

The CDR3 nucleotides are TGTGCCAGCAGCTTAGGGGTAGGGGGATCTTCACCCCTCCACTTT. Its translation is CASSLGVGGSSPLHF. This chain uses TRBV13 with TRBJ1-6, with D tentatively TRBD1 (6 bases). V lost 0 bases to trimming and J lost 9 bases, with 12 bases between them. The germline V gene encodes CDR1 PRHDT and CDR2 FYEKMQ (reference sequence). The CDR3 covers 15 residues.

Many counts were recorded for this clone. The genes are TRBV3-1 (or the pseudogene TRBV3-2) and TRBJ1-2; a weak D match, TRBD1 (5 bases). The CDR3 runs 13 residues. The V end lost 5 bases, the J end lost 7 bases, and 14 bases lay between the germline ends. Germline values: CDR1 LGHDT, CDR2 YNNKEL (reference sequence). As DNA, the CDR3 is TGTGCCAGCAGCATCCTAGGGGTGTCTGGCTACACCTTC. This encodes CASSILGVSGYTF.

In its sample, this clone was seen once. The gene calls are TRBV6-5 and TRBJ1-5; 7 nucleotides agree with TRBD1. J lost 4 bases, V lost 5 bases, and 5 bases had no gene match. CDR1 and CDR2 from the germline V gene are MNHEY and SVGAGI. This CDR3 has 14 amino acids. The CDR3 reads CASSPQQGNQPQHF. CDR3 DNA: TGTGCCAGCAGTCCCCAACAGGGGAATCAGCCCCAGCATTTT.

In its sample, this clone was seen once. This sequence joins TRBV6-5 and TRBJ2-1, with a possible D match to TRBD2 (5 bases). The germline gives CDR1 MNHEY, CDR2 SVGAGI. This CDR3 is 13 amino acids long. V was clipped by 1 base and J by 6 bases, with 7 bases between them. The chain's CDR3 is CASSYLGSNEQFF. The CDR3 DNA follows: TGTGCCAGCAGTTACTTAGGGAGCAATGAGCAGTTCTTC.

The chain couples TRBV7-8 to TRBJ1-1; D is unresolved. This CDR3 is built from 14 residues. V lost 5 bases, J lost 4 bases, and 14 bases lay in between. Germline V gene data show CDR1 as SGHVS and CDR2 as FQNEAQ. In nucleotides, the CDR3 is TGTGCCAGCAGCCTGAACCTAGGAATCACTGAAGCTTTCTTT. Its protein is CASSLNLGITEAFF. Drawing the rest from reference TRBV7-8 and TRBJ1-1, the complete variable domain is GAGVSQSPRYKVAKRGQDVALRCDPISGHVSLFWYQQALGQGPEFLTYFQNEAQLDKSGLPSDRFFAERPEGSVSTLKIQRTQQEDSAVYLCASSLNLGITEAFFGQGTRLTVV.

This clone has a single count. The rearrangement uses TRBV2 and TRBJ1-6, with TRBD1 matching 9 bases. Germline V gene lookup returns CDR1 SNHLY and CDR2 FYNNEI. This CDR3 region has 15 residues. V lost 6 bases, J lost 9 bases, and 9 bases stayed unmatched. The CDR3 loop is CASRDRGTSSSPLHF. DNA of the CDR3: TGTGCCAGCAGGGACAGGGGAACGAGTAGTTCACCCCTCCACTTT.

This clone came up once. In DNA form, the CDR3 reads TGTGCCAGCTCTCGCCAAGGACAGCTAAATTCACCCCTCCACTTT. It encodes CASSRQGQLNSPLHF. The rearrangement links TRBV18 to TRBJ1-6; possible D gene TRBD1, 6 bases. Deletions cut 6 bases from V and 7 bases from J, with 16 bases between. This CDR3 contains 15 residues. From germline, CDR1 is KGHSH and CDR2 LQKENI.

This chain connects TRBV10-3 to TRBJ2-7, with D maybe TRBD1 (6 bases). The CDR3 length is 15 residues. Germline V CDR1 and CDR2: ENHRY, SYGVKD. Trimming took 3 bases from V and 2 from J, leaving 14 bases between them. The CDR3 bases are TGTGCCATCAGTGATGGACAGTTACCTCCCTACGAGCAGTACTTC. Residues: CAISDGQLPPYEQYF.

The chain is built from TRBV5-1 and TRBJ1-2, with 12 bases identical to TRBD1. Losses at the gene ends were 2 bases for V and 6 bases for J; bases not matched to a gene: 5. There are 15 residues in the CDR3. Germline values: CDR1 SGHRS, CDR2 YFSETQ. The chain's CDR3 is CASSFSGTGGDGYTF. The CDR3 DNA follows: TGCGCCAGCAGCTTTTCCGGGACAGGGGGCGATGGCTACACCTTC. Variable domain in full (rest from reference TRBV5-1 and TRBJ1-2): KAGVTQTPRYLIKTRGQQVTLSCSPISGHRSVSWYQQTPGQGLQFLFEYFSETQRNKGNFPGRFSGRQFSNSRSEMNVSTLELGDSALYLCASSFSGTGGDGYTFGSGTRLTVV.

This chain links TRBV19 with TRBJ1-1; 8 positions match TRBD1. Germline assignment: CDR1 LNHDA and CDR2 SQIVND (reference sequence). Trimming removed 6 bases from V and 8 bases from J; junction bases left unmatched: 8. The CDR3 is made up of 13 amino acids. CDR3 DNA sequence: TGTGCCAGTAGGCAGGAGGACAGGGCCGAAGCTTTCTTT. Translated: CASRQEDRAEAFF.

This chain links TRBV28 with TRBJ1-2; 9 nucleotides match TRBD1. The V gene end was trimmed by 5 bases and the J gene end by 8 bases; junction bases not matched to a gene: 6. The CDR3 totals 13 residues. From germline, CDR1 is MDHEN and CDR2 SYDVKM. The CDR3 DNA sequence: TGTGCCAGCAGTCCACAGGGGGCTGGGGGCTACACCTTC. It encodes CASSPQGAGGYTF.

The chain links TRBV15 to TRBJ2-7; 7 bases match TRBD1. V lost 1 base to trimming and J lost 4 bases; unmatched junction nucleotides: 10. Germline values: CDR1 LNHNV, CDR2 YYDKDF (reference sequence). CDR3 length: 16 amino acids. CDR3 protein: CATSRVPQGQFYEQYF. The CDR3, as DNA: TGTGCCACCAGCAGAGTTCCACAGGGGCAATTTTACGAGCAGTACTTC.